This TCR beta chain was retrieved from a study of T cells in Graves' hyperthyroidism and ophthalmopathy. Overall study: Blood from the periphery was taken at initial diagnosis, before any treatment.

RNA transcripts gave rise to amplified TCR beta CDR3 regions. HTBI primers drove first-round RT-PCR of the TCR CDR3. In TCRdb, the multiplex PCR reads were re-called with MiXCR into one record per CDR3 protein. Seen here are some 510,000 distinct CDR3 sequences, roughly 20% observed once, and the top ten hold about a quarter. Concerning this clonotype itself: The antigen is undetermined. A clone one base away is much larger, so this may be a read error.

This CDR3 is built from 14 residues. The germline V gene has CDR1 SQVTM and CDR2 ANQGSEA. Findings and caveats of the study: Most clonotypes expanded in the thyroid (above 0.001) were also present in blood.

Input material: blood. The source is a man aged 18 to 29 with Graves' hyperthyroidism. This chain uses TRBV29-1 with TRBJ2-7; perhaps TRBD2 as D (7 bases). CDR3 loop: CIVVPRGASYEQYF. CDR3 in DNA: TGCATCGTTGTCCCACGGGGGGCATCCTACGAGCAGTACTTC.